A single sample gave rise to the 32 T cell receptor beta chains below, sequenced in a study of T cell responses to AZD1222 COVID-19 vaccine. Clones were read by immunoSEQ multiplex PCR, and TCRdb kept only the in-frame ones, dropping some. The sample carries about 270,000 clones, 90% to 95% recorded once. This specimen consisted of peripheral blood, obtained 28 days after the second AZD1222 dose. The source is an adult who received the AZD1222 COVID-19 vaccine.

This chain uses TRBV19 with TRBJ2-7; the match to TRBD2 covers 7 bases. In germline, CDR1 is LNHDA, CDR2 SQIVND (reference sequence). This CDR3 comprises 14 residues. The V segment lost 6 bases and the J segment 2 bases; nucleotides outside the gene matches: 7. The CDR3 loop is CASSRTSHTYEQYF. CDR3 coding DNA: TGTGCCAGTAGCCGGACTAGTCACACCTACGAGCAGTACTTC.

The V gene is TRBV18, the J gene TRBJ2-2; D call uncertain. Germline-derived CDR1 and CDR2 are KGHSH and LQKENI. The CDR3 runs 15 residues. V was pared by 4 bases and J by 2 bases, with 11 bases between. The CDR3 spells CASSLEGRNTGELFF. As DNA, the CDR3 is TGTGCCAGCTCACTCGAAGGACGAAACACCGGGGAGCTGTTTTTT.

This chain uses TRBV18 with TRBJ2-7, with D unresolved. From germline, CDR1 is KGHSH and CDR2 LQKENI. The CDR3 sequence is 14 residues long. The V gene lost 1 base and the J gene lost 1 base, with 8 bases spanning the gap. CDR3 DNA: TGTGCCAGCTCACCACTGGCGGAATCCTACGAGCAGTACTTC. Residues: CASSPLAESYEQYF. The whole variable domain, filled in from reference TRBV18 and TRBJ2-7, reads NAGVMQNPRHLVRRRGQEARLRCSPMKGHSHVYWYRQLPEEGLKFMVYLQKENIIDESGMPKERFSAEFPKEGPSILRIQQVVRGDSAAYFCASSPLAESYEQYFGPGTRLTVT.

The chain links TRBV19 to TRBJ2-2; 14 bases are a match to TRBD2. Germline lookup yields CDR1 LNHDA and CDR2 SQIVND (reference sequence). The CDR3 has 18 residues. The V and J ends lost 3 bases and 7 bases, in that order; junction bases with no gene match: 10. The CDR3 region has the DNA TGTGCCAGTAGTATTTCCCCGACTAGCGGGAGGGGGAACGGGGAGCTGTTTTTT. Translated, it gives CASSISPTSGRGNGELFF.

V gene TRBV7-3 combines with J gene TRBJ2-1; TRBD2 matches 8 bases. CDR3 size: 16 residues. The germline gives CDR1 SGHTA, CDR2 FQGTGA. J lost 9 bases, V lost 2 bases, and 12 bases had no gene match. The CDR3 DNA sequence: TGTGCCAGCAGCTTATCCGCCGGGACTAGGCAGCCTGAGCAGTTCTTC. Protein sequence: CASSLSAGTRQPEQFF.

V is TRBV6-5 and J is TRBJ1-6, with 8 bases lining up with TRBD1. Unmatched junction bases numbered 7, after V lost 6 bases and J lost 9 bases. The CDR3 runs 14 residues. Germline-derived CDR1 and CDR2 are MNHEY and SVGAGI. CDR3 protein: CASSSGQGGSPLHF. The CDR3 DNA reads as TGTGCCAGCAGCTCCGGACAGGGAGGTTCACCCCTCCACTTT.

Here the CDR3 reads CASSEGISTGELFF. The DNA for the CDR3 is TGTGCCAGCAGTGAAGGGATCTCCACCGGGGAGCTGTTTTTT. The chain uses TRBV2 and TRBJ2-2; no clear D. The length of the CDR3 is 14 residues. The V gene's germline CDR1 is SNHLY and CDR2 FYNNEI. Trimming cost V 1 base and J 4 bases, with 7 bases left between them.

This sequence joins TRBV23-1 and TRBJ1-3; unclear D gene. TRBV23-1 is filed as an ORF, its function uncertain. Trimming took off 5 bases at V and 0 bases at J, with 8 bases between the two ends. This CDR3 has 14 residues. The CDR3 here is CASSTTPSGNTIYF. The CDR3 DNA reads TGCGCCAGCAGTACAACCCCCTCTGGAAACACCATATATTTT.

This chain uses TRBV6-2 or TRBV6-3 with TRBJ2-5; 7 bases map to TRBD2. V shed 3 bases, J shed 1 base, and the junction held 8 bases outside the gene matches. The germline gives CDR1 MNHEY, CDR2 SVGEGT. The CDR3 has 16 residues. This chain's CDR3 is CASSYSPGRVQETQYF. The CDR3 DNA is TGTGCCAGCAGTTATTCACCAGGGAGGGTCCAAGAGACCCAGTACTTC.

The CDR3 loop is CASSLVGSFAGGYTF. In nucleotides, the CDR3 is TGTGCCAGTAGCCTGGTTGGAAGCTTCGCGGGAGGCTACACCTTC. The chain combines TRBV19 with TRBJ1-2; no firm D call. The CDR3 is 15 residues long. The germline CDR1 and CDR2 sequences are LNHDA and SQIVND (reference sequence). V lost 6 bases, J lost 8 bases, and 22 bases lay in between.

This clone was observed a single time. J is TRBJ2-7 and V is TRBV7-2; D is perhaps TRBD1 (6 bases). Germline CDR1 SGHTA, CDR2 FQGNSA. V lost 5 bases and J 1 base, leaving 12 bases between the germline ends. This CDR3 has 14 residues. CDR3 nucleotides: TGTGCCAGCAGCCCCCGGCAGGGGTCCTACGAGCAGTACTTC. It yields the protein CASSPRQGSYEQYF.

The gene calls are TRBV2 and TRBJ1-1; no definite D call. The CDR3 spans 12 residues. With 4 bases removed from V and 5 bases from J, the gap between germline ends came to 8 bases. Germline V CDR1 and CDR2: SNHLY, FYNNEI. The CDR3 nucleotides read TGTGCCAGCAGTGTTCGAGTAACTGAAGCTTTCTTT. Its protein product is CASSVRVTEAFF.

The CDR3 sequence: CASSPRGPRTYEQYF. DNA for the CDR3: TGTGCCAGCAGTCCCCGAGGGCCGCGCACTTACGAGCAGTACTTC. The J gene is TRBJ2-7, the V gene TRBV25-1; D might be TRBD2 (5 bases). V was clipped by 5 bases and J by 4 bases, with 18 bases between them. This CDR3 has 15 amino acids. Germline V gene lookup returns CDR1 MGHDK and CDR2 SYGVNS.

This clone was counted once. The rearrangement links TRBV6-2 or TRBV6-3 to TRBJ1-5; D gene ambiguous. The CDR3 extends over 14 amino acids. V was trimmed by 5 bases and J by 3 bases, leaving 11 bases between them. CDR1 is MNHEY, CDR2 SVGEGT, per germline. The CDR3 region is CASSLPGYNQPQHF. The CDR3, as DNA: TGTGCCAGCAGTCTCCCGGGCTACAATCAGCCCCAGCATTTT.

The gene calls are TRBV5-1 and TRBJ2-5, with 12 bases aligning to TRBD2. Germline V gene sequence: CDR1 SGHRS, CDR2 YFSETQ. The CDR3 runs 15 residues. The V gene end was trimmed by 0 bases and the J gene end by 5 bases; junction bases not matched to a gene: 2. Written as DNA, the CDR3 is TGCGCCAGCAGCTTGGTTCTAGCGGGAGGGGAGACCCAGTACTTC. Translating gives CASSLVLAGGETQYF.

The chain is built from TRBV4-2 and TRBJ2-7; no definite D call. V lost 0 bases, J lost 6 bases, and 15 bases lay in between. Germline CDR1 is LGHNA and CDR2 is YNFKEQ. The CDR3 is made up of 15 amino acids. DNA for the CDR3: TGTGCCAGCAGCCAAGATTTCGGGCGTAACCGCGAGCAGTACTTC. Its translation is CASSQDFGRNREQYF.

The chain is built from TRBV10-3 and TRBJ2-3, with D possibly being TRBD2 (6 bases). The CDR3 has 13 amino acids. V lost 10 bases and J 0 bases, leaving 11 bases between the germline ends. From germline, CDR1 is ENHRY and CDR2 SYGVKD. In DNA, the CDR3 is TGTGCCACCTCCGGGACTAGCACAGATACGCAGTATTTT. Amino acids: CATSGTSTDTQYF.

The rearrangement joins TRBV7-2 to TRBJ2-3; D might be TRBD1 (6 bases). V lost 4 bases and J lost 4, with 21 bases in between. Germline assignment: CDR1 SGHTA and CDR2 FQGNSA. The CDR3 totals 17 residues. DNA of the CDR3: TGTGCCAGCAGCTCCCCCTTAGGGGGTGGTAGTGCAGATACGCAGTATTTT. Encoded protein: CASSSPLGGGSADTQYF.

This CDR3 is CASGRLQGYNEQFF. In DNA form, the CDR3 reads TGTGCCAGCGGAAGGCTACAGGGATACAATGAGCAGTTCTTC. The rearrangement uses TRBV2 and TRBJ2-1; possibly TRBD1 for D (6 bases). The CDR3 is 14 amino acids. Germline V gene lookup returns CDR1 SNHLY and CDR2 FYNNEI. V shed 8 bases and J shed 4 bases, with 15 bases lying between them.

The rearrangement links TRBV3-1 (or the pseudogene TRBV3-2) to TRBJ1-4; 9 bases fit TRBD1. The V gene's germline CDR1 is LGHDT and CDR2 YNNKEL (reference sequence). V was pared by 11 bases and J by 11 bases, with 9 bases of the junction left unmatched. This CDR3 is 12 amino acids long. The CDR3 protein is CASRTGEEKLFF. The DNA for the CDR3 is TGTGCCTCCCGGACAGGGGAGGAGAAACTGTTTTTT.

The chain joins TRBV2 to TRBJ2-7, with D uncertain. The CDR3 totals 11 residues. Trimming removed 0 bases from V and 7 bases from J, with 4 bases in between. Per germline, CDR1 SNHLY and CDR2 FYNNEI. The CDR3: CASSEAREQYF. The CDR3, as DNA: TGTGCCAGCAGTGAAGCGCGGGAGCAGTACTTC.

V usage is TRBV7-3 and J usage is TRBJ2-2; D is perhaps TRBD2 (6 bases). V shed 5 bases and J shed 2 bases, with 18 bases lying between them. Germline-derived CDR1 and CDR2 are SGHTA and FQGTGA. The CDR3 totals 17 residues. This chain's CDR3 is CASSLTSGVSNTGELFF. CDR3 DNA sequence: TGTGCCAGCAGCCTTACCTCGGGGGTCTCAAACACCGGGGAGCTGTTTTTT.

The chain recombines TRBV7-9 with TRBJ1-2; no reliable D call. Germline CDR1 SEHNR, CDR2 FQNEAQ (reference sequence). Trimming pared 6 bases from V and 8 bases from J, leaving 16 bases between. The CDR3 totals 13 residues. The CDR3 sequence is CASSRRAQEGYTF. In DNA form, the CDR3 reads TGTGCCAGCAGTCGGAGGGCCCAGGAAGGCTACACCTTC.

The chain carries TRBV5-1 and TRBJ2-7, with D maybe TRBD2 (6 bases). This CDR3 has 15 residues. The V and J ends lost 4 bases and 5 bases respectively, with 19 bases between them. Germline loops: CDR1 SGHRS, CDR2 YFSETQ. CDR3 in amino acids: CASSPRASATHEQYF. In DNA, the CDR3 is TGCGCCAGCAGCCCGAGGGCTAGCGCAACCCACGAGCAGTACTTC.

J is TRBJ1-6 and V is TRBV28; perhaps TRBD1 as D (6 bases). The CDR3 covers 17 residues. Looked up from germline, CDR1 is MDHEN and CDR2 is SYDVKM. V lost 6 bases to trimming and J lost 7 bases, with 22 bases between them. The CDR3 protein is CASSSPGGEGRNSPLHF. The CDR3 DNA sequence: TGTGCCAGCAGCTCCCCGGGGGGCGAAGGGAGAAATTCACCCCTCCACTTT.

The genes are TRBV9 and TRBJ2-1; D call uncertain. V was pared by 6 bases and J by 5 bases, with 12 bases between. Per germline, CDR1 SGDLS and CDR2 YYNGEE. CDR3 size: 13 residues. The CDR3 region is CASNNKVDNEQFF. In nucleotides, the CDR3 is TGTGCCAGCAACAACAAGGTCGACAATGAGCAGTTCTTC.

The rearrangement joins TRBV5-8 to TRBJ2-3; D is unclear. CDR3 length: 15 amino acids. The germline gives CDR1 SGHTS, CDR2 YDEGEE. Between the trimmed V and J ends, which lost 2 bases and 0 bases, there was a span of 10 bases. In DNA form, the CDR3 reads TGTGCCAGCAGCTTTTATGCGGAAAGCACAGATACGCAGTATTTT. Its translation: CASSFYAESTDTQYF.

This clone was observed once. V usage is TRBV19 and J usage is TRBJ2-5; 8 nucleotides agree with TRBD1. V was pared by 5 bases and J by 2 bases, with 4 bases of the junction left unmatched. This CDR3 is built from 14 residues. The germline V gene encodes CDR1 LNHDA and CDR2 SQIVND (reference sequence). This CDR3 is CASSRQGRQETQYF. Written as DNA, the CDR3 is TGTGCCAGTAGTCGACAGGGGAGGCAAGAGACCCAGTACTTC. Based on the CDR3 plus reference TRBV19 and TRBJ2-5, the full variable domain is DGGITQSPKYLFRKEGQNVTLSCEQNLNHDAMYWYRQDPGQGLRLIYYSQIVNDFQKGDIAEGYSVSREKKESFPLTVTSAQKNPTAFYLCASSRQGRQETQYFGPGTRLLVL.

Concerning this clone: Within the sample, other DNA sequences also encode this same CDR3. V gene TRBV3-1 (or the pseudogene TRBV3-2) combines with J gene TRBJ1-1; 7 positions match TRBD1. The CDR3 is made up of 15 amino acids. Per the germline V gene, CDR1 is LGHDT and CDR2 is YNNKEL (reference sequence). V was clipped by 3 bases and J by 1 base; unmatched bases: 5. The CDR3 sequence is CASSQGGQPNTEAFF. CDR3 coding DNA: TGTGCCAGCAGCCAGGGGGGACAGCCGAACACTGAAGCTTTCTTT.

The gene calls are TRBV18 and TRBJ2-5; possible D gene TRBD1, 5 bases. Germline lookup yields CDR1 KGHSH and CDR2 LQKENI. CDR3 length: 14 residues. The V end was cut by 2 bases, the J end by 4 bases, with 11 bases between. The CDR3 region is CASSPDSSRETQYF. CDR3 sequence (DNA): TGTGCCAGCTCACCAGACAGCTCTAGAGAGACCCAGTACTTC.

V usage is TRBV7-2 and J usage is TRBJ2-3; no clear D. V was trimmed by 4 bases and J by 2 bases, leaving 10 bases between them. This CDR3 comprises 14 residues. In germline, CDR1 is SGHTA, CDR2 FQGNSA. The CDR3 sequence: CASSSDRYTDTQYF. In DNA, the CDR3 is TGTGCCAGCAGCTCGGACCGTTACACAGATACGCAGTATTTT.

The chain couples TRBV7-8 to TRBJ2-5; 11 bases fit TRBD1. Germline CDR1 SGHVS, CDR2 FQNEAQ. With V trimmed by 5 bases and J by 5 bases, 4 bases remained unmatched. This CDR3 spans 14 amino acids. CDR3 in amino acids: CASSGRDRGETQYF. CDR3 nucleotides: TGTGCCAGCAGCGGCCGGGACAGGGGGGAGACCCAGTACTTC.